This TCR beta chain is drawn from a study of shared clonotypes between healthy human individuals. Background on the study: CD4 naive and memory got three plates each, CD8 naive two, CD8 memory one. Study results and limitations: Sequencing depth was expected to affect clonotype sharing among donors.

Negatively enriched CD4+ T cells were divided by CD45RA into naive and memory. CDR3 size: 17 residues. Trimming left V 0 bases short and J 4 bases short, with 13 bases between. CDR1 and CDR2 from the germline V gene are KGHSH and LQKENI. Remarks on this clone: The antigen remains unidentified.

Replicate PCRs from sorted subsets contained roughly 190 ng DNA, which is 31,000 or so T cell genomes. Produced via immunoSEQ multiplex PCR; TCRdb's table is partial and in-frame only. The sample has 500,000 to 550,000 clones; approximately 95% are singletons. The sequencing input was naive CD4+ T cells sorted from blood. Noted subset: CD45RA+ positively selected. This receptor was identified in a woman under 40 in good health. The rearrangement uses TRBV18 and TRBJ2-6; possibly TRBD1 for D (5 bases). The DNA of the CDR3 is TGTGCCAGCTCACCACCGTTGGGGCACTCGGGGGCCAACGTCCTGACTTTC. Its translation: CASSPPLGHSGANVLTF.